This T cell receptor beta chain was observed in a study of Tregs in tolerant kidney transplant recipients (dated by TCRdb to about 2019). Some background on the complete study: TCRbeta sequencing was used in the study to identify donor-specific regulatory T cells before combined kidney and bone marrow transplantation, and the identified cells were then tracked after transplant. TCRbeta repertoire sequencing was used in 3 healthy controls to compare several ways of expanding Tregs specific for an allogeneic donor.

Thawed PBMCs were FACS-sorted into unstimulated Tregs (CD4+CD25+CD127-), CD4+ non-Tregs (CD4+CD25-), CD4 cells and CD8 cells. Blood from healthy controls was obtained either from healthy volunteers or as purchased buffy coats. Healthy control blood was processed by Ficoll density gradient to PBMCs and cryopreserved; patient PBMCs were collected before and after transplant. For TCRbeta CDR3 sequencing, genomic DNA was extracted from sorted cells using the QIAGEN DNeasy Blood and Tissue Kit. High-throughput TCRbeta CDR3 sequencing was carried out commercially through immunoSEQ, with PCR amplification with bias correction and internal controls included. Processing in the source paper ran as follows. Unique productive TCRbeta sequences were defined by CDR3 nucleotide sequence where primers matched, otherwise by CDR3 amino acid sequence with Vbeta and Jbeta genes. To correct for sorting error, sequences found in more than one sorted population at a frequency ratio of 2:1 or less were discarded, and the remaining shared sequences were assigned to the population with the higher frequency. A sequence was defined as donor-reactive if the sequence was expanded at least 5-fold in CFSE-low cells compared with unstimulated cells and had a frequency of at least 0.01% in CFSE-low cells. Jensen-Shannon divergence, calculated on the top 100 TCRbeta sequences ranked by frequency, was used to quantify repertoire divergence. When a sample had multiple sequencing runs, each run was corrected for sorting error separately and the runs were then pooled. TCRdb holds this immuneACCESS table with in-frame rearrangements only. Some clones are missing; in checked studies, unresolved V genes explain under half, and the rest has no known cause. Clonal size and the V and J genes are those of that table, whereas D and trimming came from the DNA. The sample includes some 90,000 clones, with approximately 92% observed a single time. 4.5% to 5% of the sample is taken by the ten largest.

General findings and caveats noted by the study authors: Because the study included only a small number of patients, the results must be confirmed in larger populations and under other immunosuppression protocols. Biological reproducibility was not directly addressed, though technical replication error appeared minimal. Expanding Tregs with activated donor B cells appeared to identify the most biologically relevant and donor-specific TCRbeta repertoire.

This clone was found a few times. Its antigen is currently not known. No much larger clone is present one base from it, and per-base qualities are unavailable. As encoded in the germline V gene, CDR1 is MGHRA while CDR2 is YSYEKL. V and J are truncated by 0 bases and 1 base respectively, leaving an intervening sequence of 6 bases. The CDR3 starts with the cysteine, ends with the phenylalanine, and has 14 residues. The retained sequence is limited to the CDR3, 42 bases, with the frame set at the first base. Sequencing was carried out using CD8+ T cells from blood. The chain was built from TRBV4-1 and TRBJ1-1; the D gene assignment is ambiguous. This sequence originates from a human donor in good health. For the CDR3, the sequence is CASSQETGNTEAFF. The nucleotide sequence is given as TGCGCCAGCAGCCAAGAGACGGGGAACACTGAAGCTTTCTTT.